The 22 T cell receptor beta chains below were found in one sample sequenced in a study of CD8 T cells in ankylosing spondylitis. Each CDR3 protein is one row after TCRdb ran MiXCR on the 5' RACE reads. This sample has roughly 140,000 distinct CDR3 sequences, with around 43% found just once. The specimen was synovial fluid, either unsorted or a sorted T cell fraction (not recorded which). Receptor source: a male donor with ankylosing spondylitis.

The chain combines TRBV4-3 with TRBJ2-2; no clear D gene. CDR3 length equals 12 residues. In germline, CDR1 is LGHNA, CDR2 YSLEER. Trimming cost V 4 bases and J 7 bases, with 7 bases left between them. CDR3 sequence: CASSPHGGELFF. CDR3 sequence (DNA): TGCGCCAGCAGCCCCCATGGCGGGGAGCTGTTTTTT.

The chain carries TRBV5-1 and TRBJ1-1; D possibly corresponds to TRBD1 (6 bases). Germline-derived CDR1 and CDR2 are SGHRS and YFSETQ. Trimming pared 2 bases from V and 11 bases from J, leaving 16 bases between. The CDR3 contains 13 residues. The CDR3 sequence: CASSFPFSGEAFF. The CDR3 coding sequence is TGCGCCAGCAGCTTCCCCTTTTCAGGGGAGGCTTTCTTT.

This clonotype has a count of ten or more. The rearrangement joins TRBV28 to TRBJ2-2; D gene ambiguous. Trimming took off 5 bases at V and 4 bases at J, with 8 bases between the two ends. The length of the CDR3 is 13 residues. Germline V gives CDR1 MDHEN, CDR2 SYDVKM. CDR3 nucleotide sequence: TGTGCCAGCAGTGGCCACGCCACCGGGGAGCTGTTTTTT. Encoded protein: CASSGHATGELFF.

On this clonotype: One end of the junction fails to match germline, which may point to a read error. The chain employs TRBV12-3 or TRBV12-4 and TRBJ2-7, with unresolved D. There are 14 residues in the CDR3. The DNA of the CDR3 is TGTGCCCGCAGGCCTGGGGAAAGCTCCTACGAGCAGTACTTC. This sequence encodes CARRPGESSYEQYF.

The genes are TRBV28 and TRBJ2-7; D is unresolved. In germline, CDR1 is MDHEN, CDR2 SYDVKM. The CDR3 is 17 residues long. Trimming left V 3 bases short and J 1 base short, with 19 bases between. DNA of the CDR3: TGTGCCAGCAGTTTTTCCCCCGGTAAAACAGTTTCCTACGAGCAGTACTTC. It encodes CASSFSPGKTVSYEQYF.

The chain is built from TRBV12-3 or TRBV12-4 and TRBJ2-3; no definite D call. Trimming stripped 2 bases from V and 2 bases from J, with 14 bases between. The CDR3 extends over 16 amino acids. CDR3 region: CASSLFTETFTDTQYF. DNA of the CDR3: TGTGCCAGCAGTTTATTCACAGAGACTTTCACAGATACGCAGTATTTT.

The chain joins TRBV5-1 to TRBJ1-1; 10 bases line up with TRBD1. V lost 4 bases and J lost 3; bases outside the gene matches: 6. CDR1 is SGHRS and CDR2 is YFSETQ in the germline V gene. The CDR3 totals 15 residues. CDR3 nucleotides: TGCGCCAGCAGCCGGGACAGGGGTTTTTACACTGAAGCTTTCTTT. This gives the protein CASSRDRGFYTEAFF.

This clonotype was seen at least ten times. J is TRBJ2-7 and V is TRBV4-1; the D gene is possibly TRBD2 (6 bases). Germline V gene sequence: CDR1 MGHRA, CDR2 YSYEKL. The V end was cut by 4 bases, the J end by 4 bases, with 14 bases between. This CDR3 has 14 residues. The CDR3 bases are TGCGCCAGCAGCCTACGGGAGTTAACATACGAGCAGTACTTC. It codes for CASSLRELTYEQYF.

In its sample, this clonotype was seen a few times. J is TRBJ2-7 and V is TRBV27; D gene uncertain. The germline gives CDR1 MNHEY, CDR2 SMNVEV (reference sequence). V dropped 5 bases and J dropped 3 bases, with 11 bases sitting between them. The CDR3 covers 13 residues. This CDR3 reads CASSPFDHYEQYF. The CDR3 DNA reads TGTGCCAGCAGTCCATTCGACCACTACGAGCAGTACTTC.

The V gene is TRBV9, the J gene TRBJ1-3; D might be TRBD1 (6 bases). V was cut by 3 bases and J by 3 bases, with 19 bases left in between. Per the germline V gene, CDR1 is SGDLS and CDR2 is YYNGEE. The CDR3 is 17 amino acids. CDR3 sequence reads: CASSDPGTGHDGNTIYF. CDR3 nucleotides: TGTGCCAGCAGCGACCCCGGAACAGGGCACGATGGAAACACCATATATTTT.

The J gene is TRBJ2-7, the V gene TRBV4-1, with a tentative D call TRBD2 (5 bases). The CDR3 has 14 residues. Germline-derived CDR1 and CDR2 are MGHRA and YSYEKL. V lost 2 bases and J 0 bases, leaving 8 bases between the germline ends. CDR3 nucleotide sequence: TGCGCCAGCAGCCAACCGGACTTCTCCTACGAGCAGTACTTC. Translating it yields CASSQPDFSYEQYF.

This rearrangement joins TRBV27 to TRBJ1-2; 8 bases line up with TRBD1. The ends lost 2 bases at V and 4 bases at J; junction bases unmatched: 9. The CDR3 spans 16 residues. Germline CDR1 MNHEY, CDR2 SMNVEV (reference sequence). The DNA of the CDR3 is TGTGCCAGCAGTTTAAGGCCGGCAGGGGGCCCCTATGGCTACACCTTC. This translates into CASSLRPAGGPYGYTF.

This rearrangement joins TRBV7-9 to TRBJ2-1, with no clear D. The V and J ends lost 3 bases and 8 bases respectively, with 5 bases between them. CDR3 size: 11 residues. The germline V gene encodes CDR1 SEHNR and CDR2 FQNEAQ (reference sequence). As DNA, the CDR3 is TGTGCCAGCAGCTTTGGGCATGAGCAGTTCTTC. It translates to CASSFGHEQFF.

This sequence joins TRBV6-5 and TRBJ1-2, with a weak D call TRBD1 (5 bases). CDR3 size: 16 residues. From germline, CDR1 is MNHEY and CDR2 SVGAGI. V gave up 0 bases and J gave up 4 bases, with 15 bases separating them. DNA of the CDR3: TGTGCCAGCAGTTACTCCTGGGGGGTACGGTTCTATGGCTACACCTTC. Its translation: CASSYSWGVRFYGYTF.

The table lists this clonotype with a few counts. The V and J genes are TRBV4-2 and TRBJ2-7; 8 bases are a match to TRBD2. Germline V gives CDR1 LGHNA, CDR2 YNFKEQ. This CDR3 is 18 amino acids long. Trimming removed 0 bases from V and 3 bases from J; junction bases left unmatched: 13. Here the CDR3 DNA reads TGTGCCAGCAGCCAAGATCCCGGGGGGGAGGCCCTACTCTACGAGCAGTACTTC. Protein sequence: CASSQDPGGEALLYEQYF.

This clonotype has more than one count but fewer than ten. This chain joins TRBV12-3 or TRBV12-4 and TRBJ1-6, with 10 bases fitting TRBD1. Trimming removed 6 bases from V and 6 bases from J; junction bases left unmatched: 8. The CDR3 loop spans 16 amino acids. CDR3 coding DNA: TGTGCCAGCAGCGCCAAGACAGGGGGCTCTAATTCACCCCTCCACTTT. This codes for CASSAKTGGSNSPLHF.

This clonotype was recorded a few times. The rearrangement joins TRBV7-8 to TRBJ2-3; TRBD2 matches at 9 bases. Trimming took 1 base from V and 4 from J; bases not matched to a gene: 9. This CDR3 has 17 amino acids. Germline V gives CDR1 SGHVS, CDR2 FQNEAQ. DNA of the CDR3: TGTGCCAGCAGCTTAGTGGTAGCGGGAGTCTTCCCAGATACGCAGTATTTT. This gives the protein CASSLVVAGVFPDTQYF.

The chain has TRBV12-3 or TRBV12-4 and TRBJ1-2; D is perhaps TRBD1 (6 bases). Trimming left V 5 bases short and J 6 bases short, with 19 bases between. The CDR3 covers 15 residues. CDR3 DNA: TGTGCCAGCAGTCACCATTGGGGGCAGGGCGATGGCTACACCTTC. It yields the protein CASSHHWGQGDGYTF.

The chain recombines TRBV29-1 with TRBJ2-3; 10 nucleotides agree with TRBD1. Germline CDR1 and CDR2: SQVTM and ANQGSEA. The V and J ends lost 6 bases and 2 bases, in that order; junction bases with no gene match: 8. The CDR3 totals 15 residues. The CDR3 coding sequence is TGCAGCGTGGAGGGGACAGGGGCGTACACAGATACGCAGTATTTT. It specifies CSVEGTGAYTDTQYF.

The rearrangement links TRBV12-3 or TRBV12-4 to TRBJ2-5; no firm D call. V gave up 3 bases and J gave up 1 base, with 9 bases separating them. The CDR3 is 14 residues long. The CDR3 DNA sequence: TGTGCCAGCAGTTTGAGTCCAATCCAAGAGACCCAGTACTTC. Translation: CASSLSPIQETQYF.

In this sample, this clonotype turned up a few times. V is TRBV4-1 and J is TRBJ2-5, with D unresolved. The V end lost 0 bases, the J end lost 8 bases, and 13 bases lay between the germline ends. The CDR3 is made up of 14 amino acids. Germline V gene lookup returns CDR1 MGHRA and CDR2 YSYEKL. CDR3 coding DNA: TGCGCCAGCAGCCAAGAATTGACTGATTACACCCAGTACTTC. Protein product: CASSQELTDYTQYF.

This clonotype has just a few counts. The chain is built from TRBV3-1 and TRBJ2-1; D not resolved. This CDR3 contains 14 residues. CDR1 and CDR2 from the germline V gene are LGHDT and YNNKEL (reference sequence). Trimming took off 1 base at V and 4 bases at J, with 8 bases between the two ends. Written as DNA, the CDR3 is TGTGCCAGCAGCCAAGGTCCGGAATACAATGAGCAGTTCTTC. It yields the protein CASSQGPEYNEQFF.